The 15 T cell receptor beta chains listed next were all sequenced from one sample in a study of OX40 agonist ivuxolimab in advanced cancers. Using immunoSEQ multiplex PCR, the repertoire was profiled, and TCRdb retains in-frame clones only, with some absent. The sample contains 50,000 to 70,000 clones, roughly nine tenths of which appear only once. Source: CD4+ or CD8+ T cells sorted from blood, taken in a trial of the OX40 agonist ivuxolimab. The source is an adult with an advanced solid tumor such as melanoma, head and neck, liver or kidney cancer.

V is TRBV7-2 and J is TRBJ2-7, with 7 bases identical to TRBD2. The ends lost 3 bases at V and 0 bases at J; junction bases unmatched: 11. Germline V lookup: CDR1 SGHTA, CDR2 FQGNSA. CDR3 length: 17 residues. CDR3 DNA sequence: TGTGCCAGCAGCTTCCCCCATAGCGGGCCGAGCTCCTACGAGCAGTACTTC. Encoded protein: CASSFPHSGPSSYEQYF.

The V gene is TRBV4-1, the J gene TRBJ2-1, with D hard to call. Per germline, CDR1 MGHRA and CDR2 YSYEKL. The CDR3 covers 15 residues. V lost 1 base and J 4 bases, leaving 11 bases between the germline ends. CDR3 in amino acids: CASSQARIVYNEQFF. The CDR3 DNA is TGCGCCAGCAGCCAAGCTAGGATTGTATACAATGAGCAGTTCTTC.

Only one count was recorded for this clone. This chain uses TRBV4-3 with TRBJ2-5, with D hard to call. The CDR3 consists of 13 residues. Germline V gene data show CDR1 as LGHNA and CDR2 as YSLEER. The ends were cut back, 1 base at V and 5 bases at J, with 8 bases in the middle. The CDR3 DNA sequence: TGCGCCAGCAGCCAAGGAATGTCCGAGACCCAGTACTTC. Residues: CASSQGMSETQYF.

V usage is TRBV2 and J usage is TRBJ2-7; D is uncertain. The CDR3 consists of 12 residues. Trimming shortened V by 2 bases and J by 4 bases, and 6 bases separated the two germline ends. In germline, CDR1 is SNHLY, CDR2 FYNNEI. In nucleotides, the CDR3 is TGTGCCAGCAGTGAAATGGGTTACGAGCAGTACTTC. This sequence encodes CASSEMGYEQYF. Full variable domain (outside the CDR3, taken from reference TRBV2 and TRBJ2-7): EPEVTQTPSHQVTQMGQEVILRCVPISNHLYFYWYRQILGQKVEFLVSFYNNEISEKSEIFDDQFSVERPDGSNFTLKIRSTKLEDSAMYFCASSEMGYEQYFGPGTRLTVT.

A single count supports this clone. The J gene is TRBJ1-6, the V gene TRBV27, with D hard to call. The germline CDR1 and CDR2 sequences are MNHEY and SMNVEV (reference sequence). Between the trimmed V and J ends, which lost 5 bases and 5 bases, there was a span of 13 bases. The CDR3 has 15 residues. The CDR3 nucleotides are TGTGCCAGCAGTAGCTACAGCGCTAATAATTCACCCCTCCACTTT. This codes for CASSSYSANNSPLHF.

The V gene is TRBV4-3, the J gene TRBJ2-1; D call uncertain. Trimming removed 0 bases at V and 3 bases at J, with 12 bases between. This CDR3 is built from 16 residues. Germline-derived CDR1 and CDR2 are LGHNA and YSLEER. CDR3: CASSQDPWASYNEQFF. In DNA form, the CDR3 reads TGCGCCAGCAGCCAAGATCCGTGGGCCAGCTACAATGAGCAGTTCTTC.

V is TRBV27 and J is TRBJ2-7; tentatively, D is TRBD2 (6 bases). CDR3 length: 15 residues. V was cut by 2 bases and J by 0 bases, with 11 bases left in between. CDR1 is MNHEY, CDR2 SMNVEV, per germline (reference sequence). CDR3: CASSLRGGNSYEQYF. In DNA form, the CDR3 reads TGTGCCAGCAGTTTAAGGGGCGGGAACTCCTACGAGCAGTACTTC.

The V gene is TRBV4-2, the J gene TRBJ2-2; 8 nucleotides line up with TRBD2. CDR1 and CDR2 from the germline V gene are LGHNA and YNFKEQ. After removal of 0 bases from V and 5 bases from J, the junction contained 5 bases not matched to a gene. The CDR3 sequence is 16 residues long. CDR3 bases: TGTGCCAGCAGCCAAGATCCGGCGGGAGGAACCGGGGAGCTGTTTTTT. This encodes CASSQDPAGGTGELFF.

V usage is TRBV23-1 and J usage is TRBJ2-5; TRBD1 matches 11 bases. TRBV23-1 is classed as an ORF, of uncertain function. CDR3 length: 16 amino acids. Germline trimming cut 2 bases from V and 5 bases from J; bases unmatched to any gene: 7. The CDR3 coding sequence is TGCGCCAGCAGTCAACCAGGACAGGGGGCGCGGGAGACCCAGTACTTC. Protein sequence: CASSQPGQGARETQYF.

The V gene is TRBV6-4, the J gene TRBJ2-3; a weak D match, TRBD2 (6 bases). The CDR3 extends over 12 amino acids. Trimming removed 10 bases at V and 1 base at J, with 9 bases between. Germline loops: CDR1 MRHNA, CDR2 SNTAGT. In nucleotides, the CDR3 is TGTGCCATCAGGGAGGGCACAGATACGCAGTATTTT. Protein: CAIREGTDTQYF.

CDR3 sequence reads: CASFHREGQPQHF. The CDR3, as DNA: TGTGCCAGCTTTCACAGGGAGGGTCAGCCCCAGCATTTT. This sequence joins TRBV21-1 and TRBJ1-5. TRBV21-1 is an annotated pseudogene. CDR3 length equals 13 residues.

The rearrangement links TRBV19 to TRBJ2-3; D is perhaps TRBD1 (5 bases). Trimming took 3 bases from V and 1 from J, leaving 5 bases between them. Germline-derived CDR1 and CDR2 are LNHDA and SQIVND (reference sequence). The CDR3 spans 13 residues. Here the CDR3 reads CASSMTGTDTQYF. The CDR3 DNA is TGTGCCAGTAGTATGACAGGCACAGATACGCAGTATTTT.

The chain employs TRBV7-6 and TRBJ2-7; a weak D match, TRBD1 (6 bases). The CDR3 length is 16 residues. The V gene lost 2 bases and the J gene lost 2 bases, with 16 bases spanning the gap. The germline gives CDR1 SGHVS, CDR2 FNYEAQ. CDR3 residues: CASSLLGAFSAYEQYF. CDR3 nucleotide sequence: TGTGCCAGCAGCTTATTGGGGGCCTTTTCGGCCTACGAGCAGTACTTC.

J is TRBJ2-2 and V is TRBV29-1, with 9 nucleotides matching TRBD1. Germline V lookup: CDR1 SQVTM, CDR2 ANQGSEA. CDR3 size: 15 residues. V shed 7 bases and J 2 bases; nucleotides not matched to a gene: 8. The CDR3 here is CSAPGTGLNTGELFF. CDR3 sequence (DNA): TGCAGCGCCCCCGGGACAGGGTTAAACACCGGGGAGCTGTTTTTT.

V is TRBV2 and J is TRBJ2-5; a possible D gene is TRBD2 (5 bases). Trimming pared 1 base from V and 4 bases from J, leaving 13 bases between. The germline V gene has CDR1 SNHLY and CDR2 FYNNEI. This CDR3 has 15 amino acids. In DNA form, the CDR3 reads TGTGCCAGCAGTGAAGGCAAAACTAGTTCAGAGACCCAGTACTTC. Translation: CASSEGKTSSETQYF.